Shown below are 31 T cell receptor beta chains from a single sample sequenced in a study of blood T cell repertoires in COVID-19. Assay: immunoSEQ multiplex PCR; the TCRdb copy retains only in-frame clones and omits some. The table lists about 310,000 clones, 85% to 90% of them singletons. The specimen was peripheral blood. These receptors were obtained from a woman in her forties with COVID-19, enrolled during active disease.

This clone showed up just a few times. The V gene is TRBV7-2, the J gene TRBJ2-7, with TRBD2 identical over 10 bases. The junction had 9 bases not matched to a gene; V was cut back by 4 bases and J by 3 bases. The CDR3 extends over 16 amino acids. Germline assignment: CDR1 SGHTA and CDR2 FQGNSA. In nucleotides, the CDR3 is TGTGCCAGCAGCTGGGGGAAAGCGGGAGGGAACTACGAGCAGTACTTC. It translates to CASSWGKAGGNYEQYF.

This rearrangement joins TRBV28 to TRBJ2-7, with D possibly TRBD1 on 6 matching bases. Per germline, CDR1 MDHEN and CDR2 SYDVKM. The CDR3 has 16 amino acids. Deletions cut 4 bases from V and 1 base from J, with 17 bases between. The CDR3 spells CASSYSRPDRSYEQYF. The CDR3 DNA follows: TGTGCCAGCAGTTACTCTCGTCCTGACAGGTCCTACGAGCAGTACTTC.

This rearrangement joins TRBV18 to TRBJ1-1; TRBD1 is a possible D gene (5 bases). Trimming took off 2 bases at V and 3 bases at J, with 16 bases between the two ends. The CDR3 contains 16 residues. Germline V gene lookup returns CDR1 KGHSH and CDR2 LQKENI. The DNA for the CDR3 is TGTGCCAGCTCACCAAGGACATCCACATGGGACACTGAAGCTTTCTTT. Protein: CASSPRTSTWDTEAFF.

This rearrangement joins TRBV7-3 to TRBJ1-4; D is possibly TRBD1 (5 bases). The CDR3 spans 16 residues. Germline V gene data show CDR1 as SGHTA and CDR2 as FQGTGA. Deletions cut 5 bases from V and 0 bases from J, with 13 bases between. The CDR3: CASSRLTEATNEKLFF. The CDR3 coding sequence is TGTGCCAGCAGCCGATTGACAGAGGCAACTAATGAAAAACTGTTTTTT.

This chain joins TRBV19 and TRBJ2-5; the match to TRBD1 covers 8 bases. Germline values: CDR1 LNHDA, CDR2 SQIVND (reference sequence). The V and J ends lost 6 bases and 5 bases, in that order; junction bases with no gene match: 14. The CDR3 runs 16 residues. The CDR3 DNA reads as TGTGCCAGTAGCCCCTCACTAAGGACAGGGCGGGAGACCCAGTACTTC. Translated, it gives CASSPSLRTGRETQYF.

The chain is built from TRBV28 and TRBJ2-7; TRBD2 is a possible D gene (6 bases). Looked up from germline, CDR1 is MDHEN and CDR2 is SYDVKM. V was trimmed by 6 bases and J by 3 bases, leaving 27 bases between them. The CDR3 is 18 residues long. CDR3 DNA sequence: TGTGCCAGCAGGGAGGGTATAGGTTCTGGTCCTTCGCTCTACGAGCAGTACTTC. Translating gives CASREGIGSGPSLYEQYF.

This chain links TRBV5-1 with TRBJ1-4; D is unclear. Trimming pared 0 bases from V and 5 bases from J, leaving 11 bases between. The CDR3 length is 15 residues. Per the germline V gene, CDR1 is SGHRS and CDR2 is YFSETQ. The CDR3 loop reads CASSLARSLNEKLFF. The CDR3 region has the DNA TGCGCCAGCAGCTTGGCGAGATCCCTGAATGAAAAACTGTTTTTT.

The sample holds one count of this clone. CDR3 coding DNA: TGTGCCAGTAGCAGGACTAGCGGGGGGGCCGATCCCGGGGAGCTGTTTTTT. The encoded protein is CASSRTSGGADPGELFF. The chain uses TRBV19 and TRBJ2-2; TRBD2 aligns across 15 bases. Trimming cost V 6 bases and J 6 bases; bases outside gene matches: 8. This CDR3 is 17 amino acids long. Per germline, CDR1 LNHDA and CDR2 SQIVND (reference sequence).

The rearrangement links TRBV7-9 to TRBJ1-3; perhaps TRBD1 as D (6 bases). Germline lookup yields CDR1 SEHNR and CDR2 FQNEAQ (reference sequence). The V end was cut by 4 bases, the J end by 1 base, with 8 bases between. This CDR3 is 14 amino acids long. The CDR3 spells CASSSGVSGNTIYF. Written as DNA, the CDR3 is TGTGCCAGCAGCTCAGGGGTTTCTGGAAACACCATATATTTT.

The genes are TRBV5-6 and TRBJ1-5; D may be TRBD1 (5 bases). The CDR3 totals 14 residues. CDR1 and CDR2 (germline): SGHDT, YYEEEE. The V and J ends lost 1 base and 3 bases respectively, with 8 bases between them. CDR3 residues: CASSLYRNNQPQHF. For the CDR3, the DNA is TGTGCCAGCAGCTTGTACAGGAACAATCAGCCCCAGCATTTT.

CDR3 sequence reads: CASSIEGQGKTF. In DNA form, the CDR3 reads TGTGCCAGCAGTATCGAAGGACAGGGAAAGACCTTC. The chain combines TRBV28 with TRBJ1-2, with 8 bases that match TRBD1. The V and J ends lost 5 bases and 14 bases, in that order; junction bases with no gene match: 10. Germline-derived CDR1 and CDR2 are MDHEN and SYDVKM. CDR3 length: 12 residues.

This clone appeared a few times. This chain's CDR3 is CASSQDLGADYGYTF. The DNA of the CDR3 is TGCGCCAGCAGCCAAGATCTGGGGGCGGACTATGGCTACACCTTC. V and J are TRBV4-3 and TRBJ1-2; D is perhaps TRBD1 (6 bases). Germline V lookup: CDR1 LGHNA, CDR2 YSLEER. The V and J ends lost 0 bases and 3 bases respectively, with 11 bases between them. The CDR3 extends over 15 amino acids.

V gene TRBV28 combines with J gene TRBJ2-3; possibly TRBD2 for D (6 bases). The germline CDR1 and CDR2 sequences are MDHEN and SYDVKM. V was shortened by 3 bases and J by 0 bases, with 13 bases between the two germline ends. The CDR3 contains 16 residues. The CDR3 loop reads CASSFFSGESTDTQYF. CDR3 DNA: TGTGCCAGCAGTTTTTTCTCGGGGGAGAGCACAGATACGCAGTATTTT. Supplemented by reference TRBV28 and TRBJ2-3, the full variable domain reads DVKVTQSSRYLVKRTGEKVFLECVQDMDHENMFWYRQDPGLGLRLIYFSYDVKMKEKGDIPEGYSVSREKKERFSLILESASTNQTSMYLCASSFFSGESTDTQYFGPGTRLTVL.

V and J are TRBV5-6 and TRBJ2-3; TRBD2 matches at 9 bases. The CDR3 is 17 residues long. Trimming took 0 bases from V and 5 from J; bases not matched to a gene: 10. Germline assignment: CDR1 SGHDT and CDR2 YYEEEE. The CDR3 is CASSLDVAGGHRDTQYF. CDR3 sequence (DNA): TGTGCCAGCAGCTTGGACGTGGCGGGGGGGCACAGAGATACGCAGTATTTT.

The chain employs TRBV6-2 or TRBV6-3 and TRBJ2-7; 10 bases fit TRBD1. J gave up 1 base and V 4 bases, and 16 bases lay outside the gene matches. Per germline, CDR1 MNHEY and CDR2 SVGEGT. There are 19 residues in the CDR3. CDR3 DNA sequence: TGTGCCAGCAGTTTTTTGACCTTCGGGACAGGGGACTTTTCCTACGAGCAGTACTTC. Its translation is CASSFLTFGTGDFSYEQYF.

The genes are TRBV5-4 and TRBJ1-4, with 9 positions matching TRBD1. This CDR3 has 14 amino acids. V shed 3 bases and J 11 bases; nucleotides not matched to a gene: 8. Germline CDR1 reads SGHNT; CDR2 reads YYREEE (reference sequence). The CDR3 DNA reads TGTGCCAGCAGCTCCGACAGGGGGGTAGGGAAACTGTTTTTT. Amino acid sequence: CASSSDRGVGKLFF.

A remark on this clone: The junction departs from germline at one end; a sequencing error may be responsible. The chain uses TRBV27 and TRBJ2-3; TRBD2 matches at 7 bases. CDR1 MNHEY and CDR2 SMNVEV come from the germline V gene (reference sequence). This CDR3 region has 15 residues. CDR3 nucleotides: TGTGCCAGCAATTTACAGCGGGGACGCACAGATACGCAGTATTTT. Translated: CASNLQRGRTDTQYF.

Only one count was recorded for this clone. The chain employs TRBV2 and TRBJ1-2, with 11 bases fitting TRBD1. The CDR3 is made up of 15 amino acids. Germline assignment: CDR1 SNHLY and CDR2 FYNNEI. V lost 5 bases and J lost 3; bases outside the gene matches: 5. In DNA, the CDR3 is TGTGCCAGCAGTAAGGACAGGGGGCTTTACTATGGCTACACCTTC. Its translation: CASSKDRGLYYGYTF.

This clone was observed at least ten times. This sequence joins TRBV6-2 or TRBV6-3 and TRBJ2-5; possibly TRBD2 for D (6 bases). The CDR3 is 14 amino acids. Deletions cut 0 bases from V and 4 bases from J, with 9 bases between. Germline CDR1 is MNHEY and CDR2 is SVGEGT. The chain's CDR3 is CASSYSQEGETQYF. The CDR3, as DNA: TGTGCCAGCAGTTACTCACAGGAGGGAGAGACCCAGTACTTC.

This clone appeared a single time. The DNA of the CDR3 is TGTGCCAGTAGTATAAGGACTGTCACAGATACGCAGTATTTT. Its protein is CASSIRTVTDTQYF. The chain has TRBV19 and TRBJ2-3, with D possibly TRBD2 on 5 matching bases. The CDR3 runs 14 residues. Deletions cut 2 bases from V and 2 bases from J, with 8 bases between. Per the germline V gene, CDR1 is LNHDA and CDR2 is SQIVND (reference sequence).

The genes are TRBV28 and TRBJ1-2; D not resolved. Per the germline V gene, CDR1 is MDHEN and CDR2 is SYDVKM. V was clipped by 3 bases and J by 3 bases, with 8 bases between them. The CDR3 runs to 13 residues. CDR3 sequence: CASSFRPHYGYTF. For the CDR3, the DNA is TGTGCCAGCAGTTTCAGGCCCCACTATGGCTACACCTTC.

This chain uses TRBV4-3 with TRBJ2-3, with 10 bases identical to TRBD2. The CDR3 covers 15 residues. Germline CDR1 and CDR2: LGHNA and YSLEER. With V trimmed by 0 bases and J by 11 bases, 8 bases remained unmatched. The CDR3 nucleotides are TGCGCCAGCAGCCAAGATTACTTTGGGACTAGCGAGCAGTATTTT. Residues: CASSQDYFGTSEQYF.

The V gene is TRBV28, the J gene TRBJ1-5; a possible D gene is TRBD1 (6 bases). This CDR3 contains 15 residues. Germline V gene sequence: CDR1 MDHEN, CDR2 SYDVKM. V lost 8 bases and J lost 3, with 17 bases in between. Here the CDR3 reads CASRASNRDNQPQHF. The CDR3 region has the DNA TGTGCCAGCCGAGCCTCAAACAGGGACAATCAGCCCCAGCATTTT.

The chain couples TRBV30 to TRBJ1-2; D call uncertain. In germline, CDR1 is GTSNPN, CDR2 SVGIG (reference sequence). V was clipped by 2 bases and J by 0 bases, with 13 bases between them. The length of the CDR3 is 15 residues. The CDR3 reads CAWSIQPGTNYGYTF. The CDR3 DNA reads TGTGCCTGGAGTATACAACCAGGTACTAACTATGGCTACACCTTC.

The chain couples TRBV7-9 to TRBJ1-4; D remains ambiguous. CDR1 SEHNR and CDR2 FQNEAQ come from the germline V gene (reference sequence). The CDR3 extends over 14 amino acids. V lost 6 bases to trimming and J lost 0 bases, with 8 bases between them. For the CDR3, the DNA is TGTGCCAGCAGAGAGGCAGCAACTAATGAAAAACTGTTTTTT. Its translation: CASREAATNEKLFF.

This chain uses TRBV7-6 with TRBJ2-7; 11 bases are a match to TRBD2. Germline assignment: CDR1 SGHVS and CDR2 FNYEAQ. Germline trimming cut 1 base from V and 2 bases from J; bases unmatched to any gene: 10. The CDR3 length is 18 residues. The CDR3 loop is CASSLEASGGRYPYEQYF. In nucleotides, the CDR3 is TGTGCCAGCAGCTTAGAAGCTAGCGGGGGGCGATACCCCTACGAGCAGTACTTC.

The rearrangement joins TRBV6-6 to TRBJ2-4, with D perhaps matching TRBD2 (5 bases). V was shortened by 7 bases and J by 0 bases, with 16 bases between the two germline ends. Germline values: CDR1 MNHNY, CDR2 SVGAGI (reference sequence). This CDR3 is built from 16 residues. CDR3 loop: CASIPPGGLAKNIQYF. In nucleotides, the CDR3 is TGTGCCAGCATACCCCCCGGAGGACTAGCCAAAAACATTCAGTACTTC.

The V gene is TRBV10-3, the J gene TRBJ1-5; 8 bases map to TRBD1. The CDR3 runs 17 residues. CDR1 and CDR2 (germline): ENHRY, SYGVKD. The trim removed 4 bases at V and 3 bases at J, leaving 11 bases unmatched. The CDR3 loop reads CAISVLSRTGLNQPQHF. For the CDR3, the DNA is TGTGCCATCAGTGTCCTCTCCCGGACAGGGCTCAATCAGCCCCAGCATTTT.

The rearrangement joins TRBV19 to TRBJ1-1, with D hard to call. The V end was cut by 4 bases, the J end by 5 bases, with 5 bases between. Germline V lookup: CDR1 LNHDA, CDR2 SQIVND (reference sequence). CDR3 length: 11 amino acids. This CDR3 reads CASSTRTEAFF. As DNA, the CDR3 is TGTGCCAGTAGTACCCGGACTGAAGCTTTCTTT.

CDR3 nucleotides: TGTGCCAGCAGCCAAGTCAGAGCGGAGCAGTTCTTC. Its translation: CASSQVRAEQFF. The chain employs TRBV3-1 (or the pseudogene TRBV3-2) and TRBJ2-1; D unresolved. V was pared by 1 base and J by 10 bases, with 8 bases between. The CDR3 runs to 12 residues. Germline values: CDR1 LGHDT, CDR2 YNNKEL (reference sequence).

The chain couples TRBV30 to TRBJ1-5, with no clear D. The CDR3 runs to 15 residues. Germline V gene sequence: CDR1 GTSNPN, CDR2 SVGIG (reference sequence). V lost 0 bases, J lost 1 base, and 10 bases lay in between. The CDR3 bases are TGTGCCTGGAGTGTAAGGGAGTGGAGCAATCAGCCCCAGCATTTT. This gives the protein CAWSVREWSNQPQHF.